The 25 T cell receptor beta chains given below trace back to one sample, sequenced in a study of beta chain features in type 1 diabetes. Study observations and caveats: There was a moderate but significant shortening of TCRB CDR3s in all four CD4+ subsets of Type 1 diabetes patients.

Expressed TCRB transcripts were sequenced because the isolated RNA had all been reverse transcribed beforehand. Clones were read by immunoSEQ multiplex PCR, and TCRdb kept only the in-frame ones, dropping some. Of about 150,000 clones in the sample, approximately 8.4% were seen once. Antigens of these TCRs are unknown. Sequencing was done on a sample of central memory CD4+ T cells from blood. The receptors were gathered from a man aged 18 to 30 with type 1 diabetes.

The V and J genes are TRBV7-9 and TRBJ2-2; 9 bases map to TRBD1. This CDR3 spans 15 amino acids. The germline V gene encodes CDR1 SEHNR and CDR2 FQNEAQ (reference sequence). Trimming took 6 bases from V and 5 from J; bases not matched to a gene: 7. The chain's CDR3 is CASRVHRGPTGELFF. CDR3 bases: TGTGCCAGCAGGGTACACAGGGGGCCAACCGGGGAGCTGTTTTTT.

This chain joins TRBV11-2 and TRBJ1-1, with D possibly matching TRBD1 (6 bases). Germline CDR1 is SGHAT and CDR2 is FQNNGV. The CDR3 has 15 amino acids. Trimming stripped 4 bases from V and 8 bases from J, with 20 bases between. The CDR3 DNA reads as TGTGCCAGCAGCTACCCGGCGGGGGGCGAGCTAGAAGCTTTCTTT. Its protein product is CASSYPAGGELEAFF.

The V and J genes are TRBV25-1 and TRBJ2-6; D is undetermined. V was shortened by 9 bases and J by 2 bases, with 8 bases between the two germline ends. The CDR3 runs to 13 residues. The germline V gene encodes CDR1 MGHDK and CDR2 SYGVNS. CDR3 in amino acids: CASCRAGANVLTF. For the CDR3, the DNA is TGTGCCAGTTGTCGGGCTGGGGCCAACGTCCTGACTTTC. The variable domain in full, with the rest retrieved from reference TRBV25-1 and TRBJ2-6, is EADIYQTPRYLVIGTGKKITLECSQTMGHDKMYWYQQDPGMELHLIHYSYGVNSTEKGDLSSESTVSRIRTEHFPLTLESARPSHTSQYLCASCRAGANVLTFGAGSRLTVL.

In this sample, this clone turned up a few times. This chain uses TRBV19 with TRBJ2-3; maybe TRBD2 (5 bases). The CDR3 sequence is 15 residues long. CDR1 and CDR2 (germline): LNHDA, SQIVND (reference sequence). Trimming took 6 bases from V and 1 from J, leaving 14 bases between them. CDR3 DNA: TGTGCCAGTAGACTACGAGGGATGGGCACAGATACGCAGTATTTT. The encoded protein is CASRLRGMGTDTQYF.

V and J are TRBV7-2 and TRBJ2-5; 9 bases map to TRBD1. The junction had 8 bases not matched to a gene; V was cut back by 5 bases and J by 1 base. This CDR3 region has 16 residues. Germline loops: CDR1 SGHTA, CDR2 FQGNSA. CDR3 in amino acids: CASSPKTGGLQETQYF. In DNA form, the CDR3 reads TGTGCCAGCAGCCCAAAGACAGGGGGGCTCCAAGAGACCCAGTACTTC.

Note on this clone: Other DNA sequences in the same sample also yield this CDR3. The CDR3 DNA is TGTGCCAGCAGCGGGACTAGCGGTCTTACAGATACGCAGTATTTT. Translating it yields CASSGTSGLTDTQYF. This chain links TRBV11-3 with TRBJ2-3; 11 bases are shared with TRBD2. Trimming at V came to 5 bases and at J to 3 bases, leaving 4 bases not matched to a gene. The CDR3 has 15 residues. Germline V gives CDR1 SGHNT, CDR2 YENEEA. The full variable domain, in which reference TRBV11-3 and TRBJ2-3 provide the parts outside the CDR3, is EAGVVQSPRYKIIEKKQPVAFWCNPISGHNTLYWYLQNLGQGPELLIRYENEEAVDDSQLPKDRFSAERLKGVDSTLKIQPAELGDSAVYLCASSGTSGLTDTQYFGPGTRLTVL.

This clone has just a few counts. The genes are TRBV27 and TRBJ1-5; D might be TRBD1 (5 bases). V was trimmed by 11 bases and J by 0 bases, leaving 14 bases between them. CDR1 is MNHEY and CDR2 is SMNVEV in the germline V gene (reference sequence). This CDR3 has 14 residues. CDR3 sequence reads: CASRDSFSNQPQHF. CDR3 sequence (DNA): TGTGCCTCCCGAGACAGTTTTAGCAATCAGCCCCAGCATTTT.

This chain connects TRBV28 to TRBJ1-2; no definite D call. V lost 8 bases and J 2 bases, leaving 9 bases between the germline ends. This CDR3 comprises 12 residues. CDR1 is MDHEN and CDR2 is SYDVKM in the germline V gene. CDR3 in amino acids: CASLTQNYGYTF. In DNA, the CDR3 is TGTGCCAGCCTTACACAGAACTATGGCTACACCTTC.

This clone came up a few times. CDR3 amino acids: CASSPPGAHGELFF. The CDR3 DNA sequence: TGTGCCAGCAGCCCCCCAGGGGCACACGGGGAGCTGTTTTTT. The chain employs TRBV7-2 and TRBJ2-2; TRBD1 might be the D (6 bases). V lost 5 bases to trimming and J lost 7 bases, with 14 bases between them. The CDR3 loop spans 14 amino acids. CDR1 is SGHTA, CDR2 FQGNSA, per germline.

V and J are TRBV29-1 and TRBJ2-5; TRBD1 agrees at 7 bases. With V trimmed by 6 bases and J by 2 bases, 3 bases remained unmatched. Looked up from germline, CDR1 is SQVTM and CDR2 is ANQGSEA. There are 12 residues in the CDR3. The chain's CDR3 is CSVGQIQETQYF. The CDR3 bases are TGCAGCGTGGGACAGATACAAGAGACCCAGTACTTC. The whole variable domain, filled in from reference TRBV29-1 and TRBJ2-5, reads SAVISQKPSRDICQRGTSLTIQCQVDSQVTMMFWYRQQPGQSLTLIATANQGSEATYESGFVIDKFPISRPNLTFSTLTVSNMSPEDSSIYLCSVGQIQETQYFGPGTRLLVL.

The chain uses TRBV12-5 and TRBJ2-3; perhaps TRBD1 as D (5 bases). The CDR3 length is 14 residues. Germline V gene data show CDR1 as LGHNT and CDR2 as FRNRAP. V was pared by 1 base and J by 2 bases, with 7 bases between. The CDR3 region has the DNA TGTGCTAGTGGTTTGGAAGGGGCCACAGATACGCAGTATTTT. It translates to CASGLEGATDTQYF.

V is TRBV21-1 and J is TRBJ1-2; the table assigns TRBD1, which was not confirmed against the DNA. TRBV21-1 is reported as a pseudogene. The CDR3 contains 14 residues. The CDR3 sequence: CASSKRGRANGYTF. CDR3 coding DNA: TGTGCCAGCAGCAAGCGCGGCAGGGCCAACGGCTACACCTTC.

This clone was counted only a few times. The V and J genes are TRBV27 and TRBJ1-3, with 9 bases matching TRBD1. Germline V gene lookup returns CDR1 MNHEY and CDR2 SMNVEV (reference sequence). Unmatched junction bases numbered 5, after V lost 5 bases and J lost 0 bases. The CDR3 spans 16 residues. DNA for the CDR3: TGTGCCAGCAGTCTAACAGGGGGCCTCTCTGGAAACACCATATATTTT. This sequence encodes CASSLTGGLSGNTIYF.

The chain links TRBV30 to TRBJ1-5, with no clear D. The CDR3 totals 13 residues. V was clipped by 2 bases and J by 4 bases, with 9 bases between them. Germline CDR1 is GTSNPN and CDR2 is SVGIG (reference sequence). CDR3 in DNA: TGTGCCTGGAGTCCCCAGATTAATCAGCCCCAGCATTTT. This translates into CAWSPQINQPQHF.

This clone was observed a handful of times. The chain employs TRBV27 and TRBJ1-6; the D gene is possibly TRBD1 (6 bases). Germline assignment: CDR1 MNHEY and CDR2 SMNVEV (reference sequence). Trimming took off 0 bases at V and 9 bases at J, with 18 bases between the two ends. The CDR3 covers 17 residues. CDR3 coding DNA: TGTGCCAGCAGTTTATCGGACCCGGGACACATCTTTTCACCCCTCCACTTT. Translating it yields CASSLSDPGHIFSPLHF.

This chain connects TRBV5-1 to TRBJ2-5; 12 bases line up with TRBD2. The V and J ends lost 3 bases and 2 bases, in that order; junction bases with no gene match: 5. The germline V gene encodes CDR1 SGHRS and CDR2 YFSETQ. This CDR3 region has 16 residues. The CDR3 DNA reads TGCGCCAGCAGCTCTGGACTAGCGGGGCCTCAAGAGACCCAGTACTTC. Translation: CASSSGLAGPQETQYF.

The genes are TRBV5-1 and TRBJ1-1, with D tentatively TRBD1 (6 bases). V was pared by 1 base and J by 7 bases, with 11 bases between. This CDR3 contains 13 residues. Looked up from germline, CDR1 is SGHRS and CDR2 is YFSETQ. Here the CDR3 reads CASSLISTGEAFF. The CDR3 DNA follows: TGCGCCAGCAGCTTGATCTCGACAGGTGAAGCTTTCTTT.

The rearrangement links TRBV18 to TRBJ1-4; D ambiguous. Trimming removed 3 bases at V and 0 bases at J, with 14 bases between. The CDR3 has 17 residues. CDR1 and CDR2 (germline): KGHSH, LQKENI. CDR3 DNA: TGTGCCAGCTCACCTTGGAAAAGACGGGCAACTAATGAAAAACTGTTTTTT. As protein: CASSPWKRRATNEKLFF.

The sample holds a few counts of this clone. V usage is TRBV29-1 and J usage is TRBJ2-1, with D possibly being TRBD1 (5 bases). Germline CDR1 is SQVTM and CDR2 is ANQGSEA. This CDR3 comprises 14 residues. Trimming shortened V by 3 bases and J by 4 bases, and 13 bases separated the two germline ends. The CDR3 region is CSVEGQGRYNEQFF. DNA of the CDR3: TGCAGCGTTGAGGGGCAGGGTCGATACAATGAGCAGTTCTTC.

The genes are TRBV18 and TRBJ2-3, with D possibly TRBD2 on 5 matching bases. Germline loops: CDR1 KGHSH, CDR2 LQKENI. V shed 5 bases and J shed 6 bases, with 12 bases lying between them. The length of the CDR3 is 13 residues. DNA for the CDR3: TGTGCCAGCTCATCGGACTTGGGCGATACGCAGTATTTT. It codes for CASSSDLGDTQYF.

J is TRBJ1-2 and V is TRBV9; TRBD1 agrees at 7 bases. This CDR3 spans 16 amino acids. Unmatched junction bases numbered 5, after V lost 0 bases and J lost 0 bases. Germline V gene data show CDR1 as SGDLS and CDR2 as YYNGEE. Here the CDR3 DNA reads TGTGCCAGCAGCGTAGGTGGGACAGCTGCTAACTATGGCTACACCTTC. Its protein is CASSVGGTAANYGYTF.

This clone showed up just a few times. CDR3 sequence (DNA): TGTGCCAGCAGCCTACCACGGTGGGTGCTGGGCCACAATGAGCAGTTCTTC. As protein: CASSLPRWVLGHNEQFF. The chain employs TRBV21-1 and TRBJ2-1; the table names TRBD1, a call not compared with the DNA. TRBV21-1 counts as a pseudogene. This CDR3 spans 17 amino acids.

This clone was found a few times. A much larger clone lies a single base off, so this may be a read error. V is TRBV4-2 and J is TRBJ1-4; 11 bases match TRBD1. Germline V gives CDR1 LGHNA, CDR2 YNFKEQ. Unmatched junction bases numbered 1, after V lost 3 bases and J lost 7 bases. CDR3 length: 14 residues. CDR3 bases: TGTGCCAGCAGCCATGGACAGGGGGCTGAAAAACTGTTTTTT. Its protein product is CASSHGQGAEKLFF.

This clone was detected a few times. The V and J genes are TRBV5-1 and TRBJ2-7, with D uncertain. The V gene lost 2 bases and the J gene lost 0 bases, with 9 bases spanning the gap. The CDR3 spans 14 residues. Germline V gene lookup returns CDR1 SGHRS and CDR2 YFSETQ. DNA for the CDR3: TGCGCCAGCAGCTTAAGTCCGAGCTCCTACGAGCAGTACTTC. It is translated as CASSLSPSSYEQYF.

The chain couples TRBV19 to TRBJ1-2, with no clear D. Germline CDR1 is LNHDA and CDR2 is SQIVND (reference sequence). V gave up 2 bases and J gave up 4 bases, with 14 bases separating them. The CDR3 has 15 residues. CDR3 in amino acids: CASSIRPGAIYGYTF. As DNA, the CDR3 is TGTGCCAGTAGTATACGGCCAGGCGCAATCTATGGCTACACCTTC.